This is a list of T cell receptor beta chains from one sample in a study of human T cells and chemical hapten exposure. TCRdb processed the RACE reads anew with MiXCR; each CDR3 protein has one entry. This sample has approximately 260,000 distinct CDR3 sequences; around 7.3% occur once, and the top ten carry 1.2%. This specimen consisted of whole blood, obtained in connection with sensitization to the hapten diphenylcyclopropenone (DPC). The receptors were gathered from a man aged 18-30 years with alopecia areata. Some clones in this sample may be carry-over from other donors' samples. Each CDR3 is given with its conserved first and last residue. A D gene is named only where the DNA matches it firmly. Some rows mark clone size as missing; the rest say once, few, many or name a class of expanded clone.

abundance: few; j_gene: TRBJ1-1; v_gene: TRBV29-1; d_gene: .; CDR3aa: CSVAAGTEAFF; CDR3nt: TGCAGCGTTGCAGCGGGCACTGAAGCTTTCTTT
abundance: .; j_gene: TRBJ1-5; v_gene: TRBV6-2/TRBV6-3; d_gene: .; CDR3aa: CASSYSAYLRDQPQHF; CDR3nt: TGTGCCAGCAGTTACTCGGCCTACTTACGGGACCAGCCCCAGCATTTT
abundance: few; j_gene: TRBJ1-2; v_gene: TRBV7-2; d_gene: .; CDR3aa: CASSLEFRTNYGYTF; CDR3nt: TGTGCCAGCAGCTTAGAATTCAGGACTAACTATGGCTACACCTTC
abundance: many; j_gene: TRBJ1-5; v_gene: TRBV6-6; d_gene: .; CDR3aa: CASTSWNQPQHF; CDR3nt: TGTGCCAGCACCTCCTGGAATCAGCCCCAGCATTTT
abundance: many; j_gene: TRBJ1-5; v_gene: TRBV4-3; d_gene: .; CDR3aa: CASSQGTENQPQHF; CDR3nt: TGCGCCAGCAGCCAAGGGACGGAAAATCAGCCCCAGCATTTT
abundance: .; j_gene: TRBJ2-7; v_gene: TRBV15; d_gene: .; CDR3aa: CATSRAGASYEQYF; CDR3nt: TGTGCCACCAGCAGAGCAGGGGCGTCCTACGAGCAGTACTTC
abundance: few; j_gene: TRBJ1-6; v_gene: TRBV13; d_gene: .; CDR3aa: CASSLKAGHSPLHF; CDR3nt: TGTGCCAGCAGCTTAAAGGCGGGCCATTCACCCCTCCACTTT
abundance: .; j_gene: TRBJ1-4; v_gene: TRBV28; d_gene: .; CDR3aa: CASSIRTVATNEKLFF; CDR3nt: TGTGCCAGCAGTATTCGGACAGTTGCAACTAATGAAAAACTGTTTTTT
abundance: few; j_gene: TRBJ2-3; v_gene: TRBV7-2; d_gene: .; CDR3aa: CASSLDRRSTDTQYF; CDR3nt: TGTGCCAGCAGCTTAGACAGGAGAAGCACAGATACGCAGTATTTT
abundance: .; j_gene: TRBJ1-1; v_gene: TRBV20-1; d_gene: .; CDR3aa: CSARIEGENTEAFF; CDR3nt: TGCAGTGCTAGGATCGAAGGGGAGAACACTGAAGCTTTCTTT
abundance: .; j_gene: TRBJ2-3; v_gene: TRBV7-9; d_gene: .; CDR3aa: CASSHDTFTDTQYF; CDR3nt: TGTGCCAGCAGCCACGACACCTTCACAGATACGCAGTATTTT
abundance: few; j_gene: TRBJ2-7; v_gene: TRBV7-2; d_gene: TRBD1; CDR3aa: CASSLRGQRDEQYF; CDR3nt: TGTGCCAGCAGCTTAAGGGGACAGCGCGACGAGCAGTACTTC
abundance: .; j_gene: TRBJ1-1; v_gene: TRBV20-1; d_gene: .; CDR3aa: CSAREDTNTEAFF; CDR3nt: TGCAGTGCTAGAGAGGACACGAACACTGAAGCTTTCTTT
abundance: few; j_gene: TRBJ1-1; v_gene: TRBV6-5; d_gene: .; CDR3aa: CASSNRDTRYTEAFF; CDR3nt: TGTGCCAGCAGCAACCGGGACACTCGTTACACTGAAGCTTTCTTT
abundance: .; j_gene: TRBJ1-1; v_gene: TRBV20-1; d_gene: .; CDR3aa: CSARAVGDTEAFF; CDR3nt: TGCAGTGCTAGAGCGGTCGGGGACACTGAAGCTTTCTTT
abundance: .; j_gene: TRBJ1-2; v_gene: TRBV5-8; d_gene: .; CDR3aa: CASSPYTF; CDR3nt: TGTGCCAGCAGCCCCTACACCTTC
abundance: many; j_gene: TRBJ2-2; v_gene: TRBV20-1; d_gene: .; CDR3aa: CSAYRDTIGELFF; CDR3nt: TGCAGTGCCTACCGGGACACGATCGGGGAGCTGTTTTTT
abundance: .; j_gene: TRBJ2-1; v_gene: TRBV12-3/TRBV12-4; d_gene: TRBD1; CDR3aa: CASTRDRGTNEQFF; CDR3nt: TGTGCCAGCACCCGGGACAGGGGGACCAATGAGCAGTTCTTC
abundance: many; j_gene: TRBJ1-5; v_gene: TRBV6-6; d_gene: .; CDR3aa: CASSPLRGQSNQPQHF; CDR3nt: TGTGCCAGCAGTCCCCTGAGGGGTCAGAGCAATCAGCCCCAGCATTTT
abundance: few; j_gene: TRBJ1-6; v_gene: TRBV4-3; d_gene: TRBD1; CDR3aa: CASSQGAGGMGMAYNSPLHF; CDR3nt: TGCGCCAGCAGCCAAGGTGCAGGGGGCATGGGAATGGCCTATAATTCACCCCTCCACTTT
abundance: many; j_gene: TRBJ2-2; v_gene: TRBV6-2/TRBV6-3; d_gene: TRBD1; CDR3aa: CASSAGTGKVTGELFF; CDR3nt: TGTGCCAGCAGTGCCGGGACAGGGAAGGTTACCGGGGAGCTGTTTTTT
abundance: few; j_gene: TRBJ2-1; v_gene: TRBV7-2; d_gene: .; CDR3aa: CASSPPPQGLYEQFF; CDR3nt: TGTGCCAGCAGCCCCCCGCCTCAGGGTTTGTATGAGCAGTTCTTC